The source of this T cell receptor (beta chain) is a study of blood T cell repertoires in COVID-19. Turning to the study itself: PBMCs, B-cell-depleted T cells, or T cells provided the cDNA or gDNA that made up the material.

The CDR3 contains 14 residues. Germline V gene sequence: CDR1 SGHVS, CDR2 FQNEAQ. V gave up 3 bases and J gave up 2 bases, with 10 bases separating them. Sequencing was performed with immunoSEQ multiplex PCR; in TCRdb, only in-frame clones are kept and a portion is missing. The table has roughly 330,000 clones, more than 70% seen once. Sequenced sample: peripheral blood. The genes are TRBV7-8 and TRBJ1-1; a weak D match, TRBD1 (5 bases). This clonotype was obtained from a woman aged 45-59 years with acute or convalescent COVID-19. In DNA, the CDR3 is TGTGCCAGCAGCTTTTCGACAGAAAACACTGAAGCTTTCTTT. This sequence encodes CASSFSTENTEAFF.